This TCR beta chain emerged from a study of blood T cell repertoires in COVID-19. Study details: Italy, Spain and the United States were the sources of the convalescent and acute COVID-19 samples. Nucleic acid was either cDNA or gDNA, and it came from T cells, B-cell-depleted T cells, or PBMCs.

This clone is a singleton in its sample. Authors' analysis steps: Reference gene primer amplification yielded estimated nucleated cell counts. Repertoires were generated with immunoSEQ multiplex PCR, while TCRdb's copy carries only in-frame clones and drops some. From that table come the V and J calls and clone size; the DNA was used to work out D and trimming. The sample shows about 100,000 clones, 88% of them seen only once. The sequence was collected from a human donor in a cohort sampled during active COVID-19. Sequencing was done on a sample of peripheral blood.

The CDR3 bases are TGTGCCAGCTCACCACGCACAGGGGCGTTGAATTCACCCCTCCACTTT. Protein: CASSPRTGALNSPLHF. This sequence joins TRBV18 and TRBJ1-6, with TRBD1 matching over 7 bases. The CDR3 length is 16 residues. The germline gives CDR1 KGHSH, CDR2 LQKENI. Trimming removed 1 base from V and 7 bases from J; junction bases left unmatched: 7.